This T cell receptor (beta chain) was recovered during a study of technical replicates of blood from a handful of donors. Assay used: immunoSEQ multiplex PCR; TCRdb lists only in-frame clones, some missing. Here the sample spans tens of thousands of clones, 80% to 95% being singletons. The CDR3 consists of 14 residues. Germline-derived CDR1 and CDR2 are LNHDA and SQIVND (reference sequence). The V end lost 6 bases, the J end lost 3 bases, and 12 bases lay between the germline ends. The chain recombines TRBV19 with TRBJ1-5, with a tentative D call TRBD1 (6 bases). This receptor was identified in a human donor in good health. Some clones in this sample may be carry-over from other donors' samples. The specimen sequenced was T cells isolated from PBMCs. CDR3 coding DNA: TGTGCCAGTAGGAATGGACAGCCCAATCAGCCCCAGCATTTT. It yields the protein CASRNGQPNQPQHF.